Listed below are T cell receptor beta chains from one sample, sequenced in a study of beta chain features in type 1 diabetes. Method: immunoSEQ multiplex PCR; TCRdb's copy keeps in-frame clones and lacks some. The sample includes under 50,000 clones, roughly 68% of them seen just once. Material for sequencing was Tregs from blood. These receptors came from a woman aged 18-29 years with type 1 diabetes. Each CDR3 is given with its conserved first and last residue. The D gene is left open where the match is weak. Only part of the rows carry a size: once, few, many, or a class if the clone is expanded.

clone_size j_call v_call d_call cdr3_nt cdr3_aa
few TRBJ1-1 TRBV30 - TGTGCCTGGAGCGCCGGCGAGGGCACTGAAGCTTTCTTT CAWSAGEGTEAFF
- TRBJ1-5 TRBV7-8 - TGTGCCAGCAGCTCGACAGACACACACCGGCCCCAGCATTTT CASSSTDTHRPQHF
- TRBJ1-5 TRBV27 TRBD1 TGTGCCAGCAGGGCGAAGGGGGCGCAGGCTCAGCCCCAGCATTTT CASRAKGAQAQPQHF
- TRBJ1-2 TRBV5-1 - TGCGCCAGCACCGAGGGGGACGGTATTTATGGCTACACCTTC CASTEGDGIYGYTF
- TRBJ2-2 TRBV4-1 TRBD2 TGCGCCAGCAGCCAAGACAGCGGGAGGGCCGACTGGGAGCTGTTTTTT CASSQDSGRADWELFF
- TRBJ2-7 TRBV19 - TGTGCCAGTACGGGAACGGAGCGACACGAGCAGTACTTC CASTGTERHEQYF
- TRBJ1-1 TRBV9 - TGTGCCAGCAGCGGTGGGGGGGGCTTGGAAACTGAAGCTTTCTTT CASSGGGGLETEAFF
- TRBJ2-3 TRBV6-1 - TGTGCCAGCGGAGGGGGGGGCGCAGATACGCAGTATTTT CASGGGGADTQYF
- TRBJ1-1 TRBV18 - TGTGCCAGCTCACCAGAGGTTACTACTATTGAAGCTTTCTTT CASSPEVTTIEAFF
- TRBJ2-1 TRBV11-3 TRBD2 TGTGCCAGCAGCTCCACTAGCGCCTCCTACAATGAGCAGTTCTTC CASSSTSASYNEQFF
- TRBJ2-5 TRBV9 - TGTGCCAGCAGTTACTCGGGGGGCGGGGAGACCCAGTACTTC CASSYSGGGETQYF
- TRBJ1-5 TRBV10-2 TRBD1 TGCGCCAGCAGTTCGGGACAGGGGCACAATCAGCCCCAGCATTTT CASSSGQGHNQPQHF
- TRBJ1-3 TRBV5-1 - TGCGCCAGCAGGGGAGTAAGCTCTGGAAACACCATATATTTT CASRGVSSGNTIYF
- TRBJ2-7 TRBV27 - TGTGCCAGCAGTTACACACTTTCCGGGAGTGAGCAGTACTTC CASSYTLSGSEQYF
- TRBJ2-3 TRBV7-2 - TGTGCCAGCAGCTTAGGGGGGCTAGCCCCAGATACGCAGTATTTT CASSLGGLAPDTQYF
few TRBJ1-2 TRBV9 TRBD1 TGTGCCAGCAGCGCGACAGGGGACTATGGCTACACCTTC CASSATGDYGYTF
- TRBJ1-2 TRBV7-2 - TGTGCCAGCAGCTCCCAGGGAAACTATGGCTACACCTTC CASSSQGNYGYTF
- TRBJ2-7 TRBV4-3 - TGCGCCAGCAGCCAAGCCGCAGGGGGGTGGAACTACGAGCAGTACTTC CASSQAAGGWNYEQYF
- TRBJ2-2 TRBV6-5 - TGTGCCAGCAGTTACTCCGAAAGAAGGGGGTCAGGGGAGCTGTTTTTT CASSYSERRGSGELFF
- TRBJ2-1 TRBV5-1 - TGCGCCAGCAGCTGGGGGCTAGGGGCCAGGGAGCAGTTCTTC CASSWGLGAREQFF
- TRBJ2-3 TRBV27 - TGTGCTAAGGGGGAGCGGGACACAGATACGCAGTATTTT CAKGERDTDTQYF
- TRBJ2-5 TRBV7-2 - TGTGCCAGCAGCCCAAGTCCGGGAGAGACCCAGTACTTC CASSPSPGETQYF
- TRBJ2-7 TRBV7-2 - TGTGCCAGCAGCCGGGGGACAGTTGCCCCCTACGAGCAGTACTTC CASSRGTVAPYEQYF
few TRBJ1-4 TRBV7-9 - TGTGCCAGCAGCCCCTGGGCAGGGTCTCTGGAAAAACTGTTTTTT CASSPWAGSLEKLFF
- TRBJ2-6 TRBV28 - TGTGCCAGCAGTTTATGGGGTAGCGGCGTCTCTGGGGCCAACGTCCTGACTTTC CASSLWGSGVSGANVLTF